The clone carrying this T cell receptor (beta chain) was observed at least ten times. Its cognate antigen is unknown. Using its own MiXCR run on the RACE reads, TCRdb lists one record per CDR3 protein. The sample shows 350,000 to 400,000 distinct CDR3 sequences, 5% to 6.5% of them seen only once. CDR1 is SGHVS and CDR2 is FNYEAQ in the germline V gene. V was pared by 2 bases and J by 0 bases, with 4 bases of the junction left unmatched. The CDR3 loop spans 18 amino acids. The data were obtained in a study of human T cells and chemical hapten exposure. Study results and caveats: Counts of expanded TCRs (at PT1) showed a positive correlation with patch test score. There were significantly more large CDR3 similarity clusters among expanded TCRs than among controls.

The time point denotes: pre-sensitization, week 0. Treatment given: therapeutic diphenylcyclopropenone sensitization with weekly scalp DPC. Unseparated into fractions, whole blood served as the source from which total RNA was extracted. The V and J genes are TRBV7-6 and TRBJ2-2, with 12 bases fitting TRBD2. The sequencing used whole blood, collected in connection with sensitization to the hapten diphenylcyclopropenone (DPC). The clonotype was recovered from a woman in her 50s with alopecia areata. Some clones in this sample may be carry-over from other donors' samples. In DNA, the CDR3 is TGTGCCAGCAGCTTAAGGACTAGCGGGATCACGAACACCGGGGAGCTGTTTTTT. Amino acids: CASSLRTSGITNTGELFF.